These 28 T cell receptor beta chains originate from one sample sequenced in a study of cytomegalovirus exposure and HLA in healthy donors. PCR primers comprised 60 Vbeta and 13 Jbeta primers. Measured with immunoSEQ multiplex PCR; TCRdb has only the in-frame clones, and not every one. The sample consists of 150,000 to 200,000 clones, about 84% of them appearing once. The sequenced material came from PBMCs. The receptors were gathered from a man between 45 and 60 years old in good health and CMV-seronegative.

The DNA of the CDR3 is TGTGCCAGCAGTTTGATGCGCCTCACAGATACGCAGTATTTT. It translates to CASSLMRLTDTQYF. The chain is built from TRBV27 and TRBJ2-3; D uncertain. The CDR3 covers 14 residues. Germline V gives CDR1 MNHEY, CDR2 SMNVEV (reference sequence). The germline V and J ends were trimmed by 3 bases and 2 bases, with 9 bases remaining between them.

This rearrangement joins TRBV27 to TRBJ2-2; 7 bases match TRBD1. Losses at the gene ends were 4 bases for V and 9 bases for J; bases not matched to a gene: 14. CDR1 MNHEY and CDR2 SMNVEV come from the germline V gene (reference sequence). This CDR3 is built from 16 residues. CDR3 coding DNA: TGTGCCAGCAGTTACTCTCGGACAGGAGAAGTTAGGGAGCTGTTTTTT. It translates to CASSYSRTGEVRELFF.

This chain joins TRBV20-1 and TRBJ1-2; D might be TRBD1 (5 bases). The CDR3 runs 11 residues. Germline CDR1 and CDR2: DFQATT and SNEGSKA (reference sequence). CDR3 sequence reads: CFPGGNYGYTF. The CDR3, as DNA: TGCTTCCCCGGGGGTAACTATGGCTACACCTTC.

This clone is a singleton in its sample. The chain's CDR3 is CAGGTGGLEQYF. The CDR3 bases are TGTGCCGGCGGGACAGGGGGTCTCGAGCAGTACTTC. The gene calls are TRBV6-6 and TRBJ2-7; 11 bases are shared with TRBD1. This CDR3 has 12 residues. V shed 11 bases, J shed 6 bases, and the junction held 6 bases outside the gene matches. From germline, CDR1 is MNHNY and CDR2 SVGAGI (reference sequence).

On this clone: The same CDR3 also results from other DNA sequences found in this sample. The CDR3 protein is CASSFTGLMGEEQYF. DNA of the CDR3: TGTGCCAGCAGCTTCACGGGACTTATGGGAGAGGAGCAGTACTTC. The chain couples TRBV11-2 to TRBJ2-7, with D perhaps TRBD2 (6 bases). CDR3 length equals 15 residues. Looked up from germline, CDR1 is SGHAT and CDR2 is FQNNGV. V was clipped by 3 bases and J by 7 bases, with 19 bases between them.

This chain uses TRBV27 with TRBJ1-4; the match to TRBD1 covers 9 bases. The CDR3 runs 14 residues. Per the germline V gene, CDR1 is MNHEY and CDR2 is SMNVEV (reference sequence). The V segment lost 9 bases and the J segment 5 bases; nucleotides outside the gene matches: 7. Here the CDR3 reads CASGRDRANEKLFF. The CDR3 DNA reads TGTGCCAGTGGCCGGGACAGGGCGAATGAAAAACTGTTTTTT.

V usage is TRBV7-2 and J usage is TRBJ2-2; a weak D match, TRBD1 (5 bases). The germline gives CDR1 SGHTA, CDR2 FQGNSA. V was trimmed by 5 bases and J by 4 bases, leaving 11 bases between them. The CDR3 covers 14 residues. CDR3 protein: CASSPQGPTGELFF. The CDR3 nucleotides are TGTGCCAGCAGCCCGCAGGGCCCCACCGGGGAGCTGTTTTTT.

The gene calls are TRBV6-5 and TRBJ1-2; tentatively, D is TRBD1 (5 bases). This CDR3 region has 13 residues. Trimming stripped 7 bases from V and 2 bases from J, with 11 bases between. Per germline, CDR1 MNHEY and CDR2 SVGAGI. The chain's CDR3 is CASTGGSNYGYTF. Here the CDR3 DNA reads TGTGCCAGCACTGGGGGGTCCAACTATGGCTACACCTTC.

J is TRBJ2-2 and V is TRBV6-6; TRBD2 matches 8 bases. With V trimmed by 3 bases and J by 5 bases, 8 bases remained unmatched. The CDR3 sequence is 16 residues long. Germline values: CDR1 MNHNY, CDR2 SVGAGI (reference sequence). This CDR3 is CASSYSGTRVTGELFF. The CDR3 DNA is TGTGCCAGCAGTTATTCCGGGACTAGGGTGACCGGGGAGCTGTTTTTT.

In this sample, this clone turned up once. The chain uses TRBV6-5 and TRBJ2-7; D is undetermined. The CDR3 consists of 13 residues. Germline V gene sequence: CDR1 MNHEY, CDR2 SVGAGI. V was trimmed by 0 bases and J by 5 bases, leaving 8 bases between them. CDR3 in DNA: TGTGCCAGCAGTTACTCTGGGCCCAACGAGCAGTACTTC. Translated, it gives CASSYSGPNEQYF.

The sample holds a few counts of this clone. The V and J genes are TRBV27 and TRBJ1-1, with D perhaps TRBD1 (5 bases). The CDR3 covers 13 residues. Per the germline V gene, CDR1 is MNHEY and CDR2 is SMNVEV (reference sequence). V lost 5 bases, J lost 1 base, and 8 bases lay in between. CDR3 in DNA: TGTGCCAGCAGTATACAGGAGAACACTGAAGCTTTCTTT. Translated, it gives CASSIQENTEAFF.

The rearrangement links TRBV5-1 to TRBJ1-1; 8 bases map to TRBD1. Germline values: CDR1 SGHRS, CDR2 YFSETQ. The CDR3 is made up of 15 amino acids. V shed 4 bases, J shed 7 bases, and the junction held 12 bases outside the gene matches. CDR3 sequence reads: CASSTNGQGRGEAFF. CDR3 sequence (DNA): TGCGCCAGCAGCACGAACGGACAGGGTAGGGGTGAAGCTTTCTTT.

The rearrangement uses TRBV9 and TRBJ2-3; 7 bases align to TRBD2. This CDR3 region has 18 residues. V shed 0 bases and J 1 base; nucleotides not matched to a gene: 11. In germline, CDR1 is SGDLS, CDR2 YYNGEE. CDR3 in amino acids: CASSVGHPAGRRTDTQYF. CDR3 coding DNA: TGTGCCAGCAGCGTAGGGCATCCAGCGGGGAGGCGCACAGATACGCAGTATTTT.

The J gene is TRBJ1-1, the V gene TRBV6-1; D gene unclear. V gave up 6 bases and J gave up 0 bases, with 8 bases separating them. Germline V gives CDR1 MNHNS, CDR2 SASEGT. The CDR3 consists of 13 residues. The CDR3: CASSRRVNTEAFF. The CDR3, as DNA: TGTGCCAGCAGCCGTCGAGTGAACACTGAAGCTTTCTTT.

The CDR3 region is CASNRGAGGEIFTQYF. CDR3 nucleotides: TGTGCCAGCAACCGAGGAGCGGGGGGGGAAATTTTTACGCAGTATTTT. The rearrangement uses TRBV7-9 and TRBJ2-3; TRBD2 matches 10 bases. The germline V gene has CDR1 SEHNR and CDR2 FQNEAQ (reference sequence). This CDR3 region has 16 residues. J lost 8 bases, V lost 7 bases, and 15 bases had no gene match.

The chain carries TRBV15 and TRBJ2-7; the match to TRBD1 covers 7 bases. The length of the CDR3 is 13 residues. The V gene's germline CDR1 is LNHNV and CDR2 YYDKDF (reference sequence). V gave up 5 bases and J gave up 6 bases; unmatched junction bases: 7. The DNA of the CDR3 is TGTGCCACCAGCGGGGGACCAGGGGGCGAGCAGTACTTC. It is translated as CATSGGPGGEQYF.

A single count supports this clone. The chain couples TRBV29-1 to TRBJ2-1, with 10 bases matching TRBD2. This CDR3 contains 13 residues. Germline values: CDR1 SQVTM, CDR2 ANQGSEA. V gave up 4 bases and J gave up 9 bases; unmatched junction bases: 6. CDR3 bases: TGCAGCGTTGTAACTAGCGGGGTTGGTGAGCAGTTCTTC. This encodes CSVVTSGVGEQFF.

The chain links TRBV20-1 to TRBJ2-1; D unresolved. The germline CDR1 and CDR2 sequences are DFQATT and SNEGSKA (reference sequence). The CDR3 extends over 11 amino acids. V lost 6 bases to trimming and J lost 7 bases, with 10 bases between them. The CDR3 DNA reads TGCAGTGCCGAGACTGCAAATGAGCAGTTCTTC. It encodes CSAETANEQFF.

This chain connects TRBV7-2 to TRBJ2-2, with a possible D match to TRBD2 (6 bases). Germline V gene lookup returns CDR1 SGHTA and CDR2 FQGNSA. The ends were cut back, 3 bases at V and 4 bases at J, with 9 bases in the middle. The CDR3 contains 14 residues. CDR3 DNA: TGTGCCAGCAGCTTTTTGGGGGGCACCGGGGAGCTGTTTTTT. It codes for CASSFLGGTGELFF.

The chain joins TRBV7-2 to TRBJ1-4; the D gene is possibly TRBD1 (6 bases). V was pared by 4 bases and J by 5 bases, with 11 bases between. Germline loops: CDR1 SGHTA, CDR2 FQGNSA. The CDR3 runs 14 residues. In DNA, the CDR3 is TGTGCCAGCAGCTCCGCCCAGGGGAATGAAAAACTGTTTTTT. Translating it yields CASSSAQGNEKLFF.

This chain joins TRBV30 and TRBJ1-1; TRBD1 matches at 8 bases. CDR3 size: 12 residues. Germline-derived CDR1 and CDR2 are GTSNPN and SVGIG (reference sequence). V was pared by 8 bases and J by 3 bases, with 5 bases of the junction left unmatched. CDR3 nucleotides: TGTGCCGCGCCCAGGGGGCACACTGAAGCTTTCTTT. Translated, it gives CAAPRGHTEAFF.

V and J are TRBV9 and TRBJ2-2, with TRBD2 as a possible D gene (5 bases). Germline CDR1 and CDR2: SGDLS and YYNGEE. The length of the CDR3 is 15 residues. Trimming stripped 0 bases from V and 5 bases from J, with 11 bases between. This CDR3 is CASSVGGGLTGELFF. DNA of the CDR3: TGTGCCAGCAGCGTAGGTGGAGGTTTGACCGGGGAGCTGTTTTTT.

The chain uses TRBV19 and TRBJ1-3; D is uncertain. The V gene's germline CDR1 is LNHDA and CDR2 SQIVND (reference sequence). Trimming left V 5 bases short and J 0 bases short, with 8 bases between. CDR3 size: 14 residues. The CDR3 reads CASSPAVSGNTIYF. The CDR3 nucleotides are TGTGCCAGTAGTCCCGCAGTCTCTGGAAACACCATATATTTT. Looking up the rest from reference TRBV19 and TRBJ1-3 gives the full variable domain: DGGITQSPKYLFRKEGQNVTLSCEQNLNHDAMYWYRQDPGQGLRLIYYSQIVNDFQKGDIAEGYSVSREKKESFPLTVTSAQKNPTAFYLCASSPAVSGNTIYFGEGSWLTVV.

The gene calls are TRBV21-1 and TRBJ2-2; the table names TRBD2, a call not compared with the DNA. TRBV21-1 represents a pseudogene. The CDR3 totals 17 residues. The CDR3 DNA sequence: TGTGCCAGCTCCCCTACTCGCGGGAGGGCTAACACCGGGGAGCTGTTTTTT. It specifies CASSPTRGRANTGELFF.

The CDR3 is CASSLVGGDAYNEQFF. DNA of the CDR3: TGCGCCAGCAGCTTGGTCGGGGGTGATGCCTACAATGAGCAGTTCTTC. The chain carries TRBV5-1 and TRBJ2-1; TRBD2 might be the D (6 bases). The CDR3 is 16 residues long. Germline values: CDR1 SGHRS, CDR2 YFSETQ. The germline V and J ends were trimmed by 0 bases and 2 bases, with 12 bases remaining between them.

V and J are TRBV7-8 and TRBJ2-5; tentatively, D is TRBD2 (6 bases). The CDR3 loop spans 13 amino acids. In germline, CDR1 is SGHVS, CDR2 FQNEAQ. Trimming pared 11 bases from V and 3 bases from J, leaving 16 bases between. For the CDR3, the DNA is TGTGCCGCAGGGAGGTTTGATAAAGAGACCCAGTACTTC. This codes for CAAGRFDKETQYF. Drawing the rest from reference TRBV7-8 and TRBJ2-5, the complete variable domain is GAGVSQSPRYKVAKRGQDVALRCDPISGHVSLFWYQQALGQGPEFLTYFQNEAQLDKSGLPSDRFFAERPEGSVSTLKIQRTQQEDSAVYLCAAGRFDKETQYFGPGTRLLVL.

The chain carries TRBV19 and TRBJ2-1, with TRBD2 as a possible D gene (6 bases). The CDR3 spans 15 residues. Trimming stripped 9 bases from V and 1 base from J, with 16 bases between. The germline CDR1 and CDR2 sequences are LNHDA and SQIVND (reference sequence). DNA for the CDR3: TGTGCCAGAGTTTGGGAGGCAAGTTCCTACAATGAGCAGTTCTTC. Its protein is CARVWEASSYNEQFF.

This rearrangement joins TRBV6-4 to TRBJ1-4; no clear D gene. The V gene lost 2 bases and the J gene lost 0 bases, with 16 bases spanning the gap. This CDR3 is built from 18 residues. Germline V gene data show CDR1 as MRHNA and CDR2 as SNTAGT. The CDR3 loop is CASSDHRPDIATNEKLFF. As DNA, the CDR3 is TGTGCCAGCAGTGACCATCGCCCTGACATAGCAACTAATGAAAAACTGTTTTTT.